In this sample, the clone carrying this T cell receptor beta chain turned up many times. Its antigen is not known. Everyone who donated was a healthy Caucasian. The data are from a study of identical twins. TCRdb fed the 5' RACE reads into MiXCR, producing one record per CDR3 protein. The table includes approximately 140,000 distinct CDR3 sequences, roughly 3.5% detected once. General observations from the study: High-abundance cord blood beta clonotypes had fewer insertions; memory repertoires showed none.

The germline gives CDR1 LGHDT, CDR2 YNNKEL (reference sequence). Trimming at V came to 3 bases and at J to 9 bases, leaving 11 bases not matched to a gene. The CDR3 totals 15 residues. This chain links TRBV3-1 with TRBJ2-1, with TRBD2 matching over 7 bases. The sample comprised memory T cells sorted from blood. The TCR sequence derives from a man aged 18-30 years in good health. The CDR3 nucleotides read TGTGCCAGCAGCCAGGAGGTCCGACCGGGGGGTGAGCAGTTCTTC. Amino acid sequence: CASSQEVRPGGEQFF.